This T cell receptor beta chain appears in the sequencing data of a study of PD-L1 blockade in urothelial cancer. Assay used: immunoSEQ multiplex PCR; TCRdb lists only in-frame clones, some missing. The sample shows 70,000 or so clones, roughly 91% of them seen only once. The sequence was collected from a man in his 60s with urothelial cancer. The sequenced sample was PBMCs, obtained around atezolizumab (anti-PD-L1) treatment.

CDR3 in DNA: TGTGCCAGCAGCCCTCGGGACAGTCTAGCCAAAAACATTCAGTACTTC. This translates into CASSPRDSLAKNIQYF. J is TRBJ2-4 and V is TRBV11-2; 7 nucleotides agree with TRBD1. There are 16 residues in the CDR3. Germline V gene lookup returns CDR1 SGHAT and CDR2 FQNNGV. V was clipped by 5 bases and J by 0 bases; unmatched bases: 7. Based on the CDR3 plus reference TRBV11-2 and TRBJ2-4, the full variable domain is EAGVAQSPRYKIIEKRQSVAFWCNPISGHATLYWYQQILGQGPKLLIQFQNNGVVDDSQLPKDRFSAERLKGVDSTLKIQPAKLEDSAVYLCASSPRDSLAKNIQYFGAGTRLSVL.